One and the same sample provided the 25 T cell receptor beta chains below, sequenced in a study of cytomegalovirus exposure and HLA in healthy donors. The PCR made use of 60 Vbeta and 13 Jbeta primers. Measured with immunoSEQ multiplex PCR; TCRdb has only the in-frame clones, and not every one. The sample lists roughly 200,000 clones, approximately 87% occurring once. Sequencing was done on a sample of PBMCs. The receptors stem from a man aged 30-40 years in good health and CMV-seronegative.

V usage is TRBV6-5 and J usage is TRBJ2-1, with TRBD2 identical over 7 bases. V lost 5 bases to trimming and J lost 5 bases; unmatched junction nucleotides: 9. The germline CDR1 and CDR2 sequences are MNHEY and SVGAGI. This CDR3 region has 15 residues. CDR3: CASSAPGLSNNEQFF. In DNA form, the CDR3 reads TGTGCCAGCAGTGCGCCGGGACTATCAAACAATGAGCAGTTCTTC.

In regard to this clone: Other DNA sequences from this sample encode an identical CDR3 as well. The chain employs TRBV6-5 and TRBJ2-7; 13 bases fit TRBD2. J lost 3 bases, V lost 5 bases, and 1 base had no gene match. Germline values: CDR1 MNHEY, CDR2 SVGAGI. This CDR3 spans 14 amino acids. The CDR3 spells CASSRTSGSYEQYF. The CDR3 nucleotides read TGTGCCAGCAGTAGGACTAGCGGGAGCTACGAGCAGTACTTC.

V is TRBV6-1 and J is TRBJ1-2, with 9 bases lining up with TRBD1. This CDR3 comprises 14 residues. Germline values: CDR1 MNHNS, CDR2 SASEGT. The ends lost 5 bases at V and 6 bases at J; junction bases unmatched: 7. CDR3 amino acids: CASSRDRGGNGYTF. For the CDR3, the DNA is TGTGCCAGCAGTCGTGACAGGGGGGGTAATGGCTACACCTTC.

V is TRBV5-1 and J is TRBJ1-1; no clear D gene. Germline V gene sequence: CDR1 SGHRS, CDR2 YFSETQ. This CDR3 has 13 amino acids. V lost 4 bases and J lost 3, with 10 bases in between. CDR3: CASSVAPYTEAFF. DNA for the CDR3: TGCGCCAGCAGCGTGGCCCCTTACACTGAAGCTTTCTTT. Full variable domain (remainder filled in from reference TRBV5-1 and TRBJ1-1): KAGVTQTPRYLIKTRGQQVTLSCSPISGHRSVSWYQQTPGQGLQFLFEYFSETQRNKGNFPGRFSGRQFSNSRSEMNVSTLELGDSALYLCASSVAPYTEAFFGQGTRLTVV.

This sequence joins TRBV7-6 and TRBJ1-3, with a tentative D call TRBD1 (6 bases). The CDR3 has 16 residues. CDR1 and CDR2 (germline): SGHVS, FNYEAQ. V gave up 2 bases and J gave up 2 bases, with 13 bases separating them. The CDR3 DNA follows: TGTGCCAGCAGCTTAATCTCCAGGGGAGCTGGAAACACCATATATTTT. Amino acids: CASSLISRGAGNTIYF. Full variable domain (missing parts from reference TRBV7-6 and TRBJ1-3): GAGVSQSPRYKVTKRGQDVALRCDPISGHVSLYWYRQALGQGPEFLTYFNYEAQQDKSGLPNDRFSAERPEGSISTLTIQRTEQRDSAMYRCASSLISRGAGNTIYFGEGSWLTVV.

The chain carries TRBV5-8 and TRBJ2-7; 7 bases line up with TRBD2. Germline CDR1 SGHTS, CDR2 YDEGEE. This CDR3 comprises 18 residues. After removal of 0 bases from V and 1 base from J, the junction contained 13 bases not matched to a gene. CDR3 sequence reads: CASSLVARPAGISYEQYF. The CDR3 bases are TGTGCCAGCAGCTTGGTGGCTCGGCCAGCGGGAATATCCTACGAGCAGTACTTC.

This clone was counted a few times. The chain links TRBV7-2 to TRBJ1-5; TRBD1 matches at 8 bases. The germline V gene encodes CDR1 SGHTA and CDR2 FQGNSA. The CDR3 runs to 15 residues. After removal of 4 bases from V and 5 bases from J, the junction contained 7 bases not matched to a gene. CDR3 sequence (DNA): TGTGCCAGCAGCTACAGACAGGGGCCTCATCAGCCCCAGCATTTT. Translated: CASSYRQGPHQPQHF.

V and J are TRBV19 and TRBJ2-6; TRBD1 agrees at 9 bases. This CDR3 has 15 residues. The V segment lost 7 bases and the J segment 1 base; nucleotides outside the gene matches: 2. Per germline, CDR1 LNHDA and CDR2 SQIVND (reference sequence). This CDR3 reads CASMGTGSGANVLTF. The DNA of the CDR3 is TGTGCCAGTATGGGGACAGGGTCTGGGGCCAACGTCCTGACTTTC. Drawing the rest from reference TRBV19 and TRBJ2-6, the complete variable domain is DGGITQSPKYLFRKEGQNVTLSCEQNLNHDAMYWYRQDPGQGLRLIYYSQIVNDFQKGDIAEGYSVSREKKESFPLTVTSAQKNPTAFYLCASMGTGSGANVLTFGAGSRLTVL.

The table lists this clone with a few counts. The chain links TRBV2 to TRBJ2-7, with TRBD1 matching over 7 bases. The CDR3 runs to 13 residues. Germline V gives CDR1 SNHLY, CDR2 FYNNEI. V was pared by 6 bases and J by 2 bases, with 4 bases of the junction left unmatched. Here the CDR3 reads CASRRDRTYEQYF. The CDR3 nucleotides are TGTGCCAGCAGAAGGGACAGAACCTACGAGCAGTACTTC.

The gene calls are TRBV6-5 and TRBJ1-3; 7 nucleotides align to TRBD1. J gave up 4 bases and V 8 bases, and 5 bases lay outside the gene matches. The CDR3 covers 13 residues. The germline V gene has CDR1 MNHEY and CDR2 SVGAGI. The CDR3 sequence: CASRDRAGNTIYF. DNA for the CDR3: TGTGCCAGCCGAGACAGGGCAGGAAACACCATATATTTT.

This chain joins TRBV28 and TRBJ1-5, with D uncertain. CDR3 length equals 14 residues. V was shortened by 6 bases and J by 4 bases, with 13 bases between the two germline ends. Germline V lookup: CDR1 MDHEN, CDR2 SYDVKM. The CDR3 loop reads CASSPFETNQPQHF. The CDR3 region has the DNA TGTGCCAGCAGCCCTTTCGAGACAAATCAGCCCCAGCATTTT.

V usage is TRBV19 and J usage is TRBJ1-6; 7 positions agree with TRBD1. V dropped 7 bases and J dropped 7; count of bases not matched to a gene: 7. The CDR3 extends over 14 amino acids. From germline, CDR1 is LNHDA and CDR2 SQIVND (reference sequence). The CDR3 bases are TGTGCCAGTACCGATACAGGGGTCAATTCACCCCTCCACTTT. Its translation is CASTDTGVNSPLHF.

This chain joins TRBV7-2 and TRBJ1-2; D may be TRBD1 (6 bases). CDR3 length equals 13 residues. Trimming pared 7 bases from V and 8 bases from J, leaving 17 bases between. Looked up from germline, CDR1 is SGHTA and CDR2 is FQGNSA. CDR3 region: CASNPWGGEGYTF. CDR3 DNA sequence: TGTGCCAGCAACCCGTGGGGGGGCGAAGGCTACACCTTC.

The gene calls are TRBV9 and TRBJ2-7; TRBD1 matches at 8 bases. Germline CDR1 and CDR2: SGDLS and YYNGEE. The CDR3 covers 15 residues. Unmatched junction bases numbered 5, after V lost 0 bases and J lost 3 bases. DNA for the CDR3: TGTGCCAGCAGCGTAGACGGGACAGGAGGCTACGAGCAGTACTTC. This translates into CASSVDGTGGYEQYF.

J is TRBJ2-7 and V is TRBV28; weak D call: TRBD1 (6 bases). This CDR3 comprises 16 residues. Germline lookup yields CDR1 MDHEN and CDR2 SYDVKM. V was pared by 5 bases and J by 0 bases, with 17 bases between. CDR3 bases: TGTGCCAGCAGTCCGTCACAGGGATCCCACTCCTACGAGCAGTACTTC. Translation gives CASSPSQGSHSYEQYF.

The CDR3 reads CASSSQPTGAFSGNTIYF. In DNA form, the CDR3 reads TGTGCCAGCAGCTCGCAGCCGACAGGGGCCTTCTCTGGAAACACCATATATTTT. The J gene is TRBJ1-3, the V gene TRBV7-2; 8 nucleotides match TRBD1. The CDR3 length is 18 residues. CDR1 SGHTA and CDR2 FQGNSA come from the germline V gene. V lost 4 bases to trimming and J lost 0 bases; unmatched junction nucleotides: 11. Variable domain in full (rest from reference TRBV7-2 and TRBJ1-3): GAGVSQSPSNKVTEKGKDVELRCDPISGHTALYWYRQSLGQGLEFLIYFQGNSAPDKSGLPSDRFSAERTGGSVSTLTIQRTQQEDSAVYLCASSSQPTGAFSGNTIYFGEGSWLTVV.

The rearrangement links TRBV19 to TRBJ2-7; 7 bases fit TRBD1. Trimming at V came to 4 bases and at J to 3 bases, leaving 24 bases not matched to a gene. CDR3 size: 20 residues. Germline assignment: CDR1 LNHDA and CDR2 SQIVND (reference sequence). The CDR3 reads CASSRRHLRDRGENLYEQYF. In DNA form, the CDR3 reads TGTGCCAGTAGTAGACGCCACCTCCGGGACAGAGGGGAAAATCTCTACGAGCAGTACTTC.

The chain joins TRBV28 to TRBJ1-2; 8 positions agree with TRBD1. This CDR3 spans 14 amino acids. V trimming: 10 bases; J trimming: 7 bases; junction bases outside the gene matches: 14. Per the germline V gene, CDR1 is MDHEN and CDR2 is SYDVKM. The CDR3 nucleotides read TGTGCCACCATAACAACCCGGACAGGGTCTGGCTACACCTTC. Its translation: CATITTRTGSGYTF.

The gene calls are TRBV5-1 and TRBJ2-3; 8 bases match TRBD2. The germline gives CDR1 SGHRS, CDR2 YFSETQ. Trimming removed 4 bases from V and 2 bases from J; junction bases left unmatched: 6. The CDR3 has 15 residues. The CDR3 region is CASSPGGALTDTQYF. CDR3 nucleotide sequence: TGCGCCAGCAGCCCGGGGGGGGCGCTCACAGATACGCAGTATTTT.

This clone was observed a single time. The chain combines TRBV28 with TRBJ2-2, with D tentatively TRBD2 (6 bases). The CDR3 contains 15 residues. Per the germline V gene, CDR1 is MDHEN and CDR2 is SYDVKM. Trimming stripped 7 bases from V and 4 bases from J, with 16 bases between. CDR3 bases: TGTGCCAGCAAGGATTGGAGGGTTGGCACCGGGGAGCTGTTTTTT. Protein sequence: CASKDWRVGTGELFF. Variable domain in full (rest from reference TRBV28 and TRBJ2-2): DVKVTQSSRYLVKRTGEKVFLECVQDMDHENMFWYRQDPGLGLRLIYFSYDVKMKEKGDIPEGYSVSREKKERFSLILESASTNQTSMYLCASKDWRVGTGELFFGEGSRLTVL.

V is TRBV7-2 and J is TRBJ2-5, with TRBD1 as a possible D gene (6 bases). V was cut by 2 bases and J by 1 base, with 8 bases left in between. The CDR3 has 14 residues. The germline gives CDR1 SGHTA, CDR2 FQGNSA. CDR3 residues: CASSLRTVQETQYF. The CDR3 DNA follows: TGTGCCAGCAGCTTAAGGACAGTCCAAGAGACCCAGTACTTC.

The chain uses TRBV9 and TRBJ2-3, with 7 bases identical to TRBD2. The CDR3 spans 15 residues. The ends lost 3 bases at V and 0 bases at J; junction bases unmatched: 4. The V gene's germline CDR1 is SGDLS and CDR2 YYNGEE. CDR3: CASSGGGMSTDTQYF. As DNA, the CDR3 is TGTGCCAGCAGCGGGGGGGGTATGAGCACAGATACGCAGTATTTT.

This clone was recorded once. CDR3 amino acids: CASTRSVYSGNTIYF. The CDR3, as DNA: TGTGCCAGCACCCGAAGCGTTTACTCTGGAAACACCATATATTTT. This rearrangement joins TRBV6-5 to TRBJ1-3, with D uncertain. The V gene's germline CDR1 is MNHEY and CDR2 SVGAGI. V gave up 7 bases and J gave up 0 bases, with 13 bases separating them. CDR3 length equals 15 residues.

V is TRBV2 and J is TRBJ2-2; 7 bases agree with TRBD1. The CDR3 sequence is 15 residues long. Per germline, CDR1 SNHLY and CDR2 FYNNEI. V dropped 8 bases and J dropped 5; count of bases not matched to a gene: 11. The CDR3 sequence: CASARSLQGTGELFF. The CDR3 region has the DNA TGTGCCAGCGCTCGCTCGTTACAGGGGACCGGGGAGCTGTTTTTT.

This chain links TRBV19 with TRBJ2-1; 14 bases fit TRBD2. V lost 4 bases to trimming and J lost 0 bases; unmatched junction nucleotides: 5. CDR1 is LNHDA, CDR2 SQIVND, per germline (reference sequence). The CDR3 has 18 amino acids. CDR3 protein: CASSTTSGRATSYNEQFF. The CDR3 DNA is TGTGCCAGTAGTACGACTAGCGGGAGGGCCACCTCCTACAATGAGCAGTTCTTC.